The source of this TCR beta chain is a study of cytomegalovirus exposure and HLA in healthy donors. This clone turned up a few times. Its antigen is undetermined. Study-level points and caveats: The likely origin of a cluster of highly shared sequence variants was a sequencing artifact. The Asian-associated ancestry cluster reportedly had fewer N-insertions than the approximately 610-donor mean in a later analysis.

The PCR ran on 60 Vbeta and 13 Jbeta primers. Libraries were prepared by immunoSEQ multiplex PCR; TCRdb keeps only in-frame clonotypes and omits some of them. There are 200,000 to 250,000 clones in the sample; roughly four fifths occur only once, and more than 0.45% lies in the top ten. Germline CDR1 is LGHNA and CDR2 is YSLEER. With 0 bases removed from V and 7 bases from J, the gap between germline ends came to 13 bases. The CDR3 has 15 residues. This sequence was found in a woman aged 40 to 49 in good health and CMV-seronegative. Material: PBMCs. V usage is TRBV4-3 and J usage is TRBJ1-5; TRBD1 is a possible D gene (5 bases). CDR3 nucleotides: TGCGCCAGCAGCCAAGATGTGAAGGGGTCCCAGCCCCAGCATTTT. Encoded protein: CASSQDVKGSQPQHF.